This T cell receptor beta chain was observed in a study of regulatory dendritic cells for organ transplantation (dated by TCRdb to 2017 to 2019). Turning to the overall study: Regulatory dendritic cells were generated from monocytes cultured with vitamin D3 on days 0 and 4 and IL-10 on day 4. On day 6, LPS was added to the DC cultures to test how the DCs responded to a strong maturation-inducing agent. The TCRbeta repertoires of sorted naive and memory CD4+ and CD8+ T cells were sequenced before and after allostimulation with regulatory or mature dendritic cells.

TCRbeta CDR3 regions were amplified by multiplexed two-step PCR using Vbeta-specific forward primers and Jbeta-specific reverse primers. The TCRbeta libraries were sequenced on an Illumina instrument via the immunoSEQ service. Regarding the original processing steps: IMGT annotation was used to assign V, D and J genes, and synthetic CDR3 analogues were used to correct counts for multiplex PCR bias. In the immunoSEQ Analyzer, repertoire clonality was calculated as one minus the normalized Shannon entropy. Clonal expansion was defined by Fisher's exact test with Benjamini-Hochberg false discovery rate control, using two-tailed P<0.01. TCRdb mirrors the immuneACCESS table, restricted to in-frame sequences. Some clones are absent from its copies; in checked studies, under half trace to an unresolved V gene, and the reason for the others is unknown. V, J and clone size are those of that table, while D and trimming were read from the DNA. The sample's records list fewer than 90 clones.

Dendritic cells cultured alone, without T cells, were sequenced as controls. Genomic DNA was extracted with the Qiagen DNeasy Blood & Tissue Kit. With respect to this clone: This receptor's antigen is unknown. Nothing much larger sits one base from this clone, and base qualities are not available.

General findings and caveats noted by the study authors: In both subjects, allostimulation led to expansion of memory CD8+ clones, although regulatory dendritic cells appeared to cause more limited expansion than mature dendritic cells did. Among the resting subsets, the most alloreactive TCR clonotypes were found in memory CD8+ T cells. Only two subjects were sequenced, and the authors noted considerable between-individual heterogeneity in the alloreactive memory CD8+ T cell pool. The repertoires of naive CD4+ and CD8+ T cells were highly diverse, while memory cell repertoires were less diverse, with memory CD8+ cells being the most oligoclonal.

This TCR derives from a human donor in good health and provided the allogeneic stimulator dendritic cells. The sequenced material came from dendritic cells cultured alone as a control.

The CDR3 has the sequence CASSPPPGHLQETQYF. The sequence in DNA is TGTGCCAGCTCACCCCCTCCGGGACACCTCCAAGAGACCCAGTACTTC. The chain joins TRBV18 to TRBJ2-5; TRBD1 could be the D gene, as 6 bases match. The cysteine opens and the phenylalanine closes a CDR3 of 16 amino acids. Only the CDR3 part of the read is kept: 48 bases, read in frame from the first base. The germline V gene provides CDR1 KGHSH and CDR2 LQKENI. Trimming costs V 3 bases and J 1 base, and their ends lie 15 bases apart.